These 9 T cell receptor beta chains were sequenced from one sample in a study of CD8 T cells in ankylosing spondylitis. TCRdb analysed the 5' RACE reads with MiXCR anew, one entry per CDR3 protein. This table holds some 250,000 distinct CDR3 sequences, over 8.5% found once. The sequenced sample consisted of blood, either unsorted or a sorted T cell fraction (not recorded which). All receptors come from a male donor with ankylosing spondylitis or in good health (not recorded which).

In its sample, this clonotype was seen many times. The CDR3 is CSATFLDRALSTDTQYF. The DNA of the CDR3 is TGCAGTGCTACCTTCCTGGACAGGGCTCTAAGCACAGATACGCAGTATTTT. This chain joins TRBV20-1 and TRBJ2-3, with TRBD1 matching over 8 bases. V shed 4 bases, J shed 0 bases, and the junction held 12 bases outside the gene matches. The CDR3 totals 17 residues. CDR1 is DFQATT, CDR2 SNEGSKA, per germline (reference sequence).

This clonotype was seen only a few times. This rearrangement joins TRBV20-1 to TRBJ1-4; D may be TRBD1 (5 bases). Germline assignment: CDR1 DFQATT and CDR2 SNEGSKA (reference sequence). V lost 5 bases and J lost 0, with 19 bases in between. The CDR3 is 17 amino acids. The DNA of the CDR3 is TGCAGTGCTCTCGGACCGGTTGGGGCGCCAACTAATGAAAAACTGTTTTTT. This codes for CSALGPVGAPTNEKLFF.

This clonotype has ten or more counts. This chain uses TRBV20-1 with TRBJ2-3, with 9 bases fitting TRBD2. Germline V CDR1 and CDR2: DFQATT, SNEGSKA (reference sequence). Trimming removed 7 bases from V and 6 bases from J; junction bases left unmatched: 11. This CDR3 is 14 amino acids long. The CDR3 loop is CSGLAGFVSDTQYF. The CDR3 bases are TGCAGTGGCCTAGCGGGATTCGTATCGGATACGCAGTATTTT.

The table lists this clonotype with many counts. CDR3 nucleotide sequence: TGTGCCAGCAGCTCCTCGGGCGGCACCATATATTTT. Translated: CASSSSGGTIYF. The rearrangement links TRBV7-7 to TRBJ1-3, with no clear D. The CDR3 length is 12 residues. Germline CDR1 SSHAT, CDR2 FNYEAQ (reference sequence). V dropped 4 bases and J dropped 9 bases, with 10 bases sitting between them.

As for this clonotype: This may stem from a read error, because a much larger clone lies one nucleotide away. The V and J genes are TRBV9 and TRBJ2-1; 7 bases line up with TRBD2. Germline CDR1 is SGDLS and CDR2 is YYNGEE. This CDR3 spans 15 amino acids. CDR3 residues: CAGSVGLVGYNEQFF. In DNA, the CDR3 is TGTGCCGGCAGCGTAGGACTAGTCGGCTACAATGAGCAGTTCTTC.

Many counts were recorded for this clonotype. V usage is TRBV5-1 and J usage is TRBJ1-1; D gene ambiguous. The V gene lost 4 bases and the J gene lost 4 bases, with 20 bases spanning the gap. The CDR3 covers 16 residues. Germline V gene data show CDR1 as SGHRS and CDR2 as YFSETQ. The CDR3 DNA reads TGCGCCAGCAGCCCATCGTACGTCGTGGCCAGCACTGAAGCTTTCTTT. Amino acids: CASSPSYVVASTEAFF.

The chain recombines TRBV18 with TRBJ1-2; tentatively, D is TRBD1 (5 bases). The V end lost 2 bases, the J end lost 6 bases, and 19 bases lay between the germline ends. The V gene's germline CDR1 is KGHSH and CDR2 LQKENI. The CDR3 consists of 16 residues. The CDR3 region is CASSPETDTLGDGYTF. In nucleotides, the CDR3 is TGTGCCAGCTCACCAGAGACGGACACACTCGGGGATGGCTACACCTTC.

This sequence joins TRBV6-1 and TRBJ2-1; 9 bases are shared with TRBD1. Looked up from germline, CDR1 is MNHNS and CDR2 is SASEGT. Germline trimming cut 4 bases from V and 8 bases from J; bases unmatched to any gene: 12. The CDR3 covers 16 residues. The DNA of the CDR3 is TGTGCCAGCAGTGGCTTGCCGGGACAGGGACTTTATGAGCAGTTCTTC. Translating it yields CASSGLPGQGLYEQFF.

This clonotype appeared many times. The J gene is TRBJ1-3, the V gene TRBV30; D is uncertain. The CDR3 has 12 amino acids. V lost 4 bases to trimming and J lost 0 bases, with 4 bases between them. From germline, CDR1 is GTSNPN and CDR2 SVGIG (reference sequence). CDR3 DNA sequence: TGTGCCTGGATGGACTCTGGAAACACCATATATTTT. Protein product: CAWMDSGNTIYF.